Below, 25 T cell receptor beta chains from the same sample are listed, as sequenced in a study of blood T cell repertoires in COVID-19. Clones were read by immunoSEQ multiplex PCR, and TCRdb kept only the in-frame ones, dropping some. The profile shows around 250,000 clones, 86% of them singletons. The sample taken for sequencing was peripheral blood. These TCRs come from an older woman who had recovered from COVID-19.

This clone was recorded a few times. The chain recombines TRBV4-2 with TRBJ2-2; perhaps TRBD2 as D (6 bases). Between the trimmed V and J ends, which lost 0 bases and 1 base, there was a span of 12 bases. There are 17 residues in the CDR3. In germline, CDR1 is LGHNA, CDR2 YNFKEQ. CDR3 sequence (DNA): TGTGCCAGCAGCCAAGATCCTTATAGCGGGAACACCGGGGAGCTGTTTTTT. It yields the protein CASSQDPYSGNTGELFF.

This rearrangement joins TRBV7-3 to TRBJ2-5; 12 bases map to TRBD2. The V and J ends lost 5 bases and 5 bases, in that order; junction bases with no gene match: 9. The germline gives CDR1 SGHTA, CDR2 FQGTGA. There are 16 residues in the CDR3. CDR3 in amino acids: CASSARLAGAGETQYF. Here the CDR3 DNA reads TGTGCCAGCAGCGCCCGACTAGCGGGGGCGGGGGAGACCCAGTACTTC.

The genes are TRBV27 and TRBJ2-7; the match to TRBD2 covers 9 bases. The CDR3 covers 15 residues. V dropped 6 bases and J dropped 6; count of bases not matched to a gene: 12. Germline V gives CDR1 MNHEY, CDR2 SMNVEV (reference sequence). This CDR3 reads CASSPPASGVREQYF. The CDR3, as DNA: TGTGCCAGCAGCCCACCCGCTAGCGGGGTCCGCGAGCAGTACTTC.

Here the CDR3 reads CASTPLGTGLVEVEAFF. In DNA form, the CDR3 reads TGTGCCAGTACCCCCCTCGGGACAGGGTTGGTGGAAGTTGAAGCTTTCTTT. The rearrangement uses TRBV19 and TRBJ1-1; 9 bases agree with TRBD1. Germline CDR1 LNHDA, CDR2 SQIVND (reference sequence). V lost 7 bases and J lost 7; bases outside the gene matches: 19. This CDR3 is 17 amino acids long.

This chain links TRBV18 with TRBJ2-5, with TRBD2 matching 8 bases. CDR3 size: 19 residues. Germline V lookup: CDR1 KGHSH, CDR2 LQKENI. J gave up 3 bases and V 0 bases, and 15 bases lay outside the gene matches. For the CDR3, the DNA is TGTGCCAGCTCACCACCACGGTACGGGGCTAGCGGGCCTAAAGAGACCCAGTACTTC. This encodes CASSPPRYGASGPKETQYF.

V and J are TRBV3-1 (or the pseudogene TRBV3-2) and TRBJ2-7, with D unclear. The CDR3 is 13 amino acids. V shed 5 bases and J shed 3 bases, with 11 bases lying between them. CDR1 LGHDT and CDR2 YNNKEL come from the germline V gene (reference sequence). CDR3 DNA sequence: TGTGCCAGCAGCTTCCAGTTCGTCTACGAGCAGTACTTC. Translation gives CASSFQFVYEQYF.

The chain recombines TRBV12-3 or TRBV12-4 with TRBJ1-1; maybe TRBD1 (5 bases). This CDR3 spans 13 amino acids. The ends were cut back, 2 bases at V and 4 bases at J, with 8 bases in the middle. The CDR3: CASSLQGGTEAFF. The CDR3, as DNA: TGTGCCAGCAGTTTACAGGGAGGCACTGAAGCTTTCTTT.

The V and J genes are TRBV3-1 (or the pseudogene TRBV3-2) and TRBJ2-7, with D unclear. The CDR3 consists of 14 residues. Germline V lookup: CDR1 LGHDT, CDR2 YNNKEL (reference sequence). V was cut by 0 bases and J by 3 bases, with 9 bases left in between. CDR3 coding DNA: TGTGCCAGCAGCCAAGATTTAGTCGGCTACGAGCAGTACTTC. Its translation is CASSQDLVGYEQYF.

The chain is built from TRBV5-8 and TRBJ2-5; D is undetermined. CDR3 length: 13 residues. V gave up 2 bases and J gave up 0 bases, with 5 bases separating them. Per germline, CDR1 SGHTS and CDR2 YDEGEE. The CDR3: CASSFIHQETQYF. The CDR3 nucleotides read TGTGCCAGCAGCTTTATCCACCAAGAGACCCAGTACTTC.

The CDR3 protein is CSMGLAGRSSTDTQYF. The CDR3 nucleotides read TGCAGCATGGGACTAGCGGGGCGGTCTAGCACAGATACGCAGTATTTT. This chain connects TRBV29-1 to TRBJ2-3; 13 bases map to TRBD2. Germline CDR1 reads SQVTM; CDR2 reads ANQGSEA. The junction had 8 bases not matched to a gene; V was cut back by 8 bases and J by 0 bases. The CDR3 covers 16 residues.

The rearrangement uses TRBV19 and TRBJ2-1; the match to TRBD1 covers 7 bases. J was trimmed by 5 bases and V by 4 bases; bases with no gene match: 20. The CDR3 runs 19 residues. CDR1 and CDR2 (germline): LNHDA, SQIVND (reference sequence). The CDR3 region is CASSSPPGVGDSLNNEQFF. The CDR3, as DNA: TGTGCCAGTAGTAGCCCACCCGGGGTAGGGGACAGTCTAAACAATGAGCAGTTCTTC. Drawing the rest from reference TRBV19 and TRBJ2-1, the complete variable domain is DGGITQSPKYLFRKEGQNVTLSCEQNLNHDAMYWYRQDPGQGLRLIYYSQIVNDFQKGDIAEGYSVSREKKESFPLTVTSAQKNPTAFYLCASSSPPGVGDSLNNEQFFGPGTRLTVL.

The rearrangement joins TRBV9 to TRBJ1-6, with 7 bases identical to TRBD1. The CDR3 covers 16 residues. V dropped 0 bases and J dropped 8; count of bases not matched to a gene: 8. Germline assignment: CDR1 SGDLS and CDR2 YYNGEE. CDR3 amino acids: CASSVGGGGSYSPLHF. DNA of the CDR3: TGTGCCAGCAGCGTAGGTGGAGGGGGCTCTTATTCACCCCTCCACTTT.

The gene calls are TRBV5-1 and TRBJ1-1, with a possible D match to TRBD1 (6 bases). The CDR3 sequence is 16 residues long. The germline V gene has CDR1 SGHRS and CDR2 YFSETQ. Deletions cut 0 bases from V and 1 base from J, with 13 bases between. CDR3 protein: CASSLGTAMPNTEAFF. DNA of the CDR3: TGCGCCAGCAGCTTGGGGACAGCCATGCCGAACACTGAAGCTTTCTTT.

The chain recombines TRBV29-1 with TRBJ2-5; 7 positions agree with TRBD2. The CDR3 covers 15 residues. The germline gives CDR1 SQVTM, CDR2 ANQGSEA. J gave up 0 bases and V 3 bases, and 7 bases lay outside the gene matches. The CDR3 nucleotides read TGCAGCGTTGAGGGAACGACTAGCCACCAAGAGACCCAGTACTTC. Protein: CSVEGTTSHQETQYF.

The chain links TRBV4-3 to TRBJ1-2; D is perhaps TRBD1 (5 bases). The length of the CDR3 is 19 residues. Looked up from germline, CDR1 is LGHNA and CDR2 is YSLEER. Between the trimmed V and J ends, which lost 2 bases and 2 bases, there was a span of 24 bases. CDR3 nucleotide sequence: TGCGCCAGCAGCCAACGGGACTCAGCTTACATGAGAGGCAACTATGGCTACACCTTC. It is translated as CASSQRDSAYMRGNYGYTF.

This sequence joins TRBV19 and TRBJ2-1; tentative D call: TRBD2 (5 bases). V was trimmed by 4 bases and J by 0 bases, leaving 16 bases between them. Germline values: CDR1 LNHDA, CDR2 SQIVND (reference sequence). The CDR3 covers 17 residues. The DNA of the CDR3 is TGTGCCAGTAGTAACCCACAGAGGGCGAGCTCCTACAATGAGCAGTTCTTC. This translates into CASSNPQRASSYNEQFF.

V is TRBV6-5 and J is TRBJ2-7; a possible D gene is TRBD1 (6 bases). The V end was cut by 3 bases, the J end by 2 bases, with 11 bases between. This CDR3 is built from 14 residues. CDR1 and CDR2 (germline): MNHEY, SVGAGI. The CDR3: CASSYWQGTYEQYF. DNA of the CDR3: TGTGCCAGCAGTTATTGGCAGGGGACCTACGAGCAGTACTTC.

J is TRBJ2-1 and V is TRBV20-1; D may be TRBD1 (5 bases). V lost 3 bases and J lost 0, with 12 bases in between. There are 15 residues in the CDR3. CDR1 DFQATT and CDR2 SNEGSKA come from the germline V gene (reference sequence). CDR3 sequence: CSASTGHLSYNEQFF. The CDR3 DNA sequence: TGCAGTGCTAGTACCGGACATCTCTCCTACAATGAGCAGTTCTTC.

This clone turned up a few times. The chain couples TRBV12-5 to TRBJ2-1; 9 bases fit TRBD2. CDR3 length: 15 residues. Germline V gene lookup returns CDR1 LGHNT and CDR2 FRNRAP. Trimming at V came to 2 bases and at J to 5 bases, leaving 4 bases not matched to a gene. CDR3 nucleotides: TGTGCTAGTGGTTTGTTCTCTAGCGGGGACAATGAGCAGTTCTTC. Translation: CASGLFSSGDNEQFF.

In its sample, this clone was seen once. The chain carries TRBV11-1 and TRBJ2-3, with D possibly being TRBD2 (6 bases). V lost 3 bases and J 2 bases, leaving 12 bases between the germline ends. Germline V gene lookup returns CDR1 SGHAT and CDR2 FQDESV (reference sequence). CDR3 length: 15 amino acids. The CDR3 bases are TGTGCCAGCAGCTTGCATGGCGGGGTCACAGATACGCAGTATTTT. It specifies CASSLHGGVTDTQYF.

The V gene is TRBV6-2 or TRBV6-3, the J gene TRBJ2-1; D possibly corresponds to TRBD1 (5 bases). This CDR3 region has 15 residues. Germline CDR1 reads MNHEY; CDR2 reads SVGEGT. Trimming took 3 bases from V and 4 from J, leaving 13 bases between them. The CDR3: CASSYSSGPYNEQFF. CDR3 in DNA: TGTGCCAGCAGTTATTCGTCAGGGCCGTACAATGAGCAGTTCTTC.

The V call is TRBV11-2, the J call TRBJ1-2, with D uncertain. Trimming pared 0 bases from V and 5 bases from J, leaving 13 bases between. The CDR3 runs 15 residues. The germline gives CDR1 SGHAT, CDR2 FQNNGV. Written as DNA, the CDR3 is TGTGCCAGCAGCTTAGATAGACTGTCTCGGTATGGCTACACCTTC. Translation: CASSLDRLSRYGYTF.

This chain joins TRBV27 and TRBJ2-7; D uncertain. V lost 3 bases and J 4 bases, leaving 10 bases between the germline ends. Germline CDR1 is MNHEY and CDR2 is SMNVEV (reference sequence). This CDR3 contains 13 residues. The CDR3 sequence: CASSLGQVYEQYF. The DNA of the CDR3 is TGTGCCAGCAGTTTGGGCCAGGTGTACGAGCAGTACTTC.

The genes are TRBV20-1 and TRBJ1-4, with D unresolved. V dropped 3 bases and J dropped 8 bases, with 4 bases sitting between them. CDR1 DFQATT and CDR2 SNEGSKA come from the germline V gene (reference sequence). CDR3 length: 10 residues. In DNA form, the CDR3 reads TGCAGTGCTAGGAGGGAAAAACTGTTTTTT. This gives the protein CSARREKLFF.

This clone appeared once. This rearrangement joins TRBV5-8 to TRBJ2-2; D is possibly TRBD1 (5 bases). The CDR3 contains 14 residues. Trimming removed 1 base from V and 1 base from J, with 5 bases in between. Germline CDR1 reads SGHTS; CDR2 reads YDEGEE. For the CDR3, the DNA is TGTGCCAGCAGCTTGACAGGGAACACCGGGGAGCTGTTTTTT. Its translation is CASSLTGNTGELFF.